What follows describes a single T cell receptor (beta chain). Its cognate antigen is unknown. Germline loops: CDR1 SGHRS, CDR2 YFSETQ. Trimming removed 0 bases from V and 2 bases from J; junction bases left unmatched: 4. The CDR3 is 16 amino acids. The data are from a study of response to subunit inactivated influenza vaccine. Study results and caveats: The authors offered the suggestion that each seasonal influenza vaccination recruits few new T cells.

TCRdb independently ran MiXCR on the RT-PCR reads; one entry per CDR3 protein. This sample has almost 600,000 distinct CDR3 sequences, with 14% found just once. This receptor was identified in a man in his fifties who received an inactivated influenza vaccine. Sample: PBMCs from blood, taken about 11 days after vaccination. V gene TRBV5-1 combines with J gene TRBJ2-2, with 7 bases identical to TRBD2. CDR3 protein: CASSLGPAGNTGELFF. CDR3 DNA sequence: TGCGCCAGCAGCTTGGGGCCAGCGGGAAACACCGGGGAGCTGTTTTTT.